The rows below give T cell receptor beta chains drawn from one sample of a study of cytomegalovirus exposure and HLA in healthy donors. Repertoires were generated with immunoSEQ multiplex PCR, while TCRdb's copy carries only in-frame clones and drops some. The sample includes about 110,000 clones, roughly 79% seen only once; the top ten take more than 2%. The sample comprised PBMCs. The source is a woman aged 25 to 39 in good health and CMV-seronegative. Both conserved end residues are part of each CDR3. Each record gives: clone size, D gene, J gene, V gene, CDR3 DNA, CDR3 protein. A D gene is named only where the DNA matches it firmly. The size of a clone is reported for some rows only, either as once, few or many, or as a class for expanded clones.

>-|-|TRBJ2-2|TRBV7-9
TGTGCCAGCAGCTTTGCACCACTAGCCAGCCTGAACACCGGGGAGCTGTTTTTT
CASSFAPLASLNTGELFF
>-|TRBD1|TRBJ1-6|TRBV2
TGTGCCAGCAGTGAAGCGGTGGGACAGAATAATTCACCCCTCCACTTT
CASSEAVGQNNSPLHF
>-|TRBD2|TRBJ2-5|TRBV7-7
TGTGCTAGCAGCTTATCCCTAGCGGGGACCCAAGAGACCCAGTACTTC
CASSLSLAGTQETQYF
>-|TRBD1|TRBJ1-1|TRBV10-3
TGTGCCATCACCAAAACAGGGGGCGCGGGGAACACTGAAGCTTTCTTT
CAITKTGGAGNTEAFF
>-|-|TRBJ1-1|TRBV11-2
TGTGCCAGCAGCTTGGAGAGGAACACTGAAGCTTTCTTT
CASSLERNTEAFF
>-|TRBD2|TRBJ2-1|TRBV7-9
TGTGCCAGCAGCTTAGGCCTAGCGGACTACAATGAGCAGTTCTTC
CASSLGLADYNEQFF
>-|-|TRBJ2-5|TRBV6-1
TGTGCCAGCAGAAACAGGGTAGAGGAGACCCAGTACTTC
CASRNRVEETQYF
>few|-|TRBJ1-5|TRBV29-1
TGCAGCGTTGCCGAAGGGGGTTATAGCAATCAGCCCCAGCATTTT
CSVAEGGYSNQPQHF
>-|-|TRBJ2-1|TRBV27
TGTGCCAGCCGGACTGGTAACAATGAGCAGTTCTTC
CASRTGNNEQFF
>-|-|TRBJ2-2|TRBV7-2
TGTGCCAGCAGCTTAGGGGGGGCCGGGGAGCTGTTTTTT
CASSLGGAGELFF
>few|TRBD2|TRBJ2-1|TRBV6-5
TGTGCCAGCAGTTACTCTGCCGCGGGAGGTCTCAATGAGCAGTTCTTC
CASSYSAAGGLNEQFF
>-|TRBD1|TRBJ1-5|TRBV19
TGTGCCAGTATTCGGGGACAGGGGGTCAATCAGCCCCAGCATTTT
CASIRGQGVNQPQHF
>-|-|TRBJ2-5|TRBV6-5
TGTGCCAGCAGTGGGCGACGCGGGGAAGAGACCCAGTACTTC
CASSGRRGEETQYF
>-|TRBD1|TRBJ1-2|TRBV7-9
TGTGCCAGCAGCGCCCTTCGTAGTCAGGGGGGCTATGGCTACACCTTC
CASSALRSQGGYGYTF
>-|-|TRBJ2-1|TRBV5-1
TGCGCCAGCAGCCCTACTCCCGGTAGCAATGAGCAGTTCTTC
CASSPTPGSNEQFF
>-|TRBD2|TRBJ2-5|TRBV7-3
TGTGCCAGCAGCTTGGGACTAGCGGGAGGCGGAACGGGGACCCAGTACTTC
CASSLGLAGGGTGTQYF
>few|-|TRBJ1-2|TRBV6-5
TGTGCCAGCAGTTACTCACGCTTACAGGGTCCCTATGGCTACACCTTC
CASSYSRLQGPYGYTF
>-|TRBD2|TRBJ2-3|TRBV30
TGTGCCTGGAGTAGGCGGGAGAGAGATACGCAGTATTTT
CAWSRRERDTQYF
>-|TRBD1|TRBJ1-5|TRBV6-5
TGTGCCAGCAGTACGGGGACAGCAACTCAGCCCCAGCATTTT
CASSTGTATQPQHF